The next 32 T cell receptor beta chains were all read from a single sample in a study of blood T cell repertoires in COVID-19 (dated by TCRdb to about 2020). The library was produced with the immunoSEQ multiplex PCR assay. TCRdb limited this immuneACCESS table to in-frame rearrangements with V and J called. A share of clones is missing; checked studies link under half to unresolved V genes, and the rest is unexplained. The sample table shows fewer than 200,000 clones, and 84% are seen once. Around 12% of the sample belongs to the ten largest clones. Sequencing was done on a sample of PBMCs or T cells enriched from blood (not recorded which). The source is a man in his fifties or sixties who had recovered from COVID-19.

This clone was seen a handful of times. V gene TRBV20-1 combines with J gene TRBJ1-2, with unresolved D. The V end lost 5 bases, the J end lost 3 bases, and 4 bases lay between the germline ends. The CDR3 loop spans 10 amino acids. Germline values: CDR1 DFQATT, CDR2 SNEGSKA (reference sequence). The CDR3 DNA sequence: TGCAGTGCTCATGACTATGGCTACACCTTC. Translating it yields CSAHDYGYTF.

This sequence joins TRBV7-6 and TRBJ1-6, with 11 bases lining up with TRBD1. This CDR3 contains 15 residues. V lost 5 bases and J lost 8; bases outside the gene matches: 5. Germline V gene lookup returns CDR1 SGHVS and CDR2 FNYEAQ. This chain's CDR3 is CASSPGQGAYSPLHF. The CDR3 nucleotides read TGTGCCAGCAGCCCCGGACAGGGGGCATATTCACCCCTCCACTTT.

The V call is TRBV7-9, the J call TRBJ2-3; D perhaps matches TRBD2 (6 bases). CDR1 is SEHNR and CDR2 is FQNEAQ in the germline V gene (reference sequence). The CDR3 extends over 15 amino acids. The germline V and J ends were trimmed by 2 bases and 0 bases, with 9 bases remaining between them. CDR3 residues: CASSLSGTSTDTQYF. CDR3 nucleotide sequence: TGTGCCAGCAGCTTATCCGGGACTAGCACAGATACGCAGTATTTT.

The chain is built from TRBV4-1 and TRBJ1-1; D remains unclear. This CDR3 comprises 13 residues. Trimming shortened V by 0 bases and J by 4 bases, and 6 bases separated the two germline ends. Germline V lookup: CDR1 MGHRA, CDR2 YSYEKL. Here the CDR3 reads CASSQEGGTEAFF. The CDR3 DNA sequence: TGCGCCAGCAGCCAAGAAGGCGGCACTGAAGCTTTCTTT.

The chain carries TRBV18 and TRBJ2-5; 10 nucleotides agree with TRBD1. Trimming removed 3 bases from V and 5 bases from J; junction bases left unmatched: 6. This CDR3 has 15 amino acids. Germline CDR1 and CDR2: KGHSH and LQKENI. In DNA, the CDR3 is TGTGCCAGCTCACCTCGGACAGGGGGTATCGAGACCCAGTACTTC. Its protein product is CASSPRTGGIETQYF.

This clone came up once. The chain employs TRBV6-5 and TRBJ1-5; D is uncertain. The CDR3 covers 14 residues. Germline CDR1 reads MNHEY; CDR2 reads SVGAGI. V lost 6 bases to trimming and J lost 2 bases, with 11 bases between them. For the CDR3, the DNA is TGTGCCAGCAGGCTAACCCAGGGCAATCAGCCCCAGCATTTT. Translation gives CASRLTQGNQPQHF.

The V call is TRBV19, the J call TRBJ1-4; 9 bases match TRBD1. The CDR3 covers 14 residues. The trim removed 5 bases at V and 8 bases at J, leaving 6 bases unmatched. Germline V gives CDR1 LNHDA, CDR2 SQIVND (reference sequence). Here the CDR3 DNA reads TGTGCCAGTAGTCCGGGACAGGGTACCGAAAAACTGTTTTTT. Encoded protein: CASSPGQGTEKLFF. The full variable domain, with the rest looked up from reference TRBV19 and TRBJ1-4, is DGGITQSPKYLFRKEGQNVTLSCEQNLNHDAMYWYRQDPGQGLRLIYYSQIVNDFQKGDIAEGYSVSREKKESFPLTVTSAQKNPTAFYLCASSPGQGTEKLFFGSGTQLSVL.

The chain combines TRBV7-9 with TRBJ2-2, with 10 bases fitting TRBD2. The CDR3 runs 16 residues. V gave up 5 bases and J gave up 1 base; unmatched junction bases: 4. Germline values: CDR1 SEHNR, CDR2 FQNEAQ (reference sequence). This CDR3 is CASSPGLAKNTGELFF. The DNA for the CDR3 is TGTGCCAGCAGCCCGGGACTAGCGAAGAACACCGGGGAGCTGTTTTTT.

This chain links TRBV6-6 with TRBJ2-7; D possibly corresponds to TRBD1 (6 bases). CDR1 and CDR2 (germline): MNHNY, SVGAGI (reference sequence). V lost 4 bases to trimming and J lost 0 bases, with 13 bases between them. The CDR3 contains 15 residues. The CDR3 DNA follows: TGTGCCAGCAGTTGGGACACCGTATACTCCTACGAGCAGTACTTC. Encoded protein: CASSWDTVYSYEQYF.

The genes are TRBV2 and TRBJ1-2; 7 bases are shared with TRBD1. The V gene end was trimmed by 3 bases and the J gene end by 4 bases; junction bases not matched to a gene: 2. Germline CDR1 reads SNHLY; CDR2 reads FYNNEI. This CDR3 is built from 13 residues. As DNA, the CDR3 is TGTGCCAGCAGTGACAGGGGGACCTATGGCTACACCTTC. Amino acid sequence: CASSDRGTYGYTF. The whole variable domain, filled in from reference TRBV2 and TRBJ1-2, reads EPEVTQTPSHQVTQMGQEVILRCVPISNHLYFYWYRQILGQKVEFLVSFYNNEISEKSEIFDDQFSVERPDGSNFTLKIRSTKLEDSAMYFCASSDRGTYGYTFGSGTRLTVV.

The chain couples TRBV19 to TRBJ1-1; D gene ambiguous. Germline lookup yields CDR1 LNHDA and CDR2 SQIVND (reference sequence). This CDR3 is built from 13 residues. V gave up 3 bases and J gave up 0 bases, with 5 bases separating them. Here the CDR3 DNA reads TGTGCCAGTAGTATCACTTTGAACACTGAAGCTTTCTTT. Its protein is CASSITLNTEAFF.

V gene TRBV5-4 combines with J gene TRBJ2-4, with a tentative D call TRBD1 (7 bases). V was cut by 1 base and J by 3 bases, with 20 bases left in between. The germline V gene encodes CDR1 SGHNT and CDR2 YYREEE (reference sequence). The CDR3 extends over 18 amino acids. The CDR3 here is CASSLSIGGGAGKNIQYF. The DNA of the CDR3 is TGTGCCAGCAGCTTGAGCATAGGAGGGGGCGCAGGCAAAAACATTCAGTACTTC.

The J gene is TRBJ2-5, the V gene TRBV5-4, with D possibly matching TRBD2 (6 bases). Trimming shortened V by 2 bases and J by 5 bases, and 10 bases separated the two germline ends. Germline values: CDR1 SGHNT, CDR2 YYREEE (reference sequence). The CDR3 sequence is 13 residues long. CDR3 in amino acids: CASSFPSAETQYF. CDR3 coding DNA: TGTGCCAGCAGCTTCCCTAGCGCTGAGACCCAGTACTTC.

This clone was observed a single time. The chain links TRBV28 to TRBJ1-5; possibly TRBD1 for D (6 bases). The germline V gene has CDR1 MDHEN and CDR2 SYDVKM. The CDR3 is 14 amino acids. V lost 6 bases and J lost 9, with 18 bases in between. DNA of the CDR3: TGTGCCAGCAGAGAACAGGGAGCCCCCCGGCCCCAGCATTTT. It translates to CASREQGAPRPQHF.

The rearrangement joins TRBV9 to TRBJ2-1, with a weak D call TRBD1 (6 bases). Trimming took 0 bases from V and 1 from J, leaving 8 bases between them. CDR1 SGDLS and CDR2 YYNGEE come from the germline V gene. This CDR3 is built from 15 residues. For the CDR3, the DNA is TGTGCCAGCAGCGTAGGGGGGCCGTCCTACAATGAGCAGTTCTTC. Protein sequence: CASSVGGPSYNEQFF.

The chain carries TRBV19 and TRBJ1-1; D uncertain. Germline values: CDR1 LNHDA, CDR2 SQIVND (reference sequence). This CDR3 has 13 residues. Trimming took 3 bases from V and 1 from J, leaving 6 bases between them. The CDR3 DNA reads TGTGCCAGTAGTATTCACAGGAACACTGAAGCTTTCTTT. Translation gives CASSIHRNTEAFF.

V is TRBV19 and J is TRBJ1-1; 10 positions match TRBD1. The CDR3 is made up of 14 amino acids. The V and J ends lost 5 bases and 6 bases, in that order; junction bases with no gene match: 6. The germline CDR1 and CDR2 sequences are LNHDA and SQIVND (reference sequence). CDR3 loop: CASSSGTGVAEAFF. The CDR3 DNA reads as TGTGCCAGTAGTTCCGGGACAGGGGTCGCTGAAGCTTTCTTT. Full variable domain (missing parts from reference TRBV19 and TRBJ1-1): DGGITQSPKYLFRKEGQNVTLSCEQNLNHDAMYWYRQDPGQGLRLIYYSQIVNDFQKGDIAEGYSVSREKKESFPLTVTSAQKNPTAFYLCASSSGTGVAEAFFGQGTRLTVV.

The chain is built from TRBV5-4 and TRBJ1-4, with TRBD1 matching 7 bases. This CDR3 has 13 amino acids. After removal of 4 bases from V and 10 bases from J, the junction contained 7 bases not matched to a gene. Germline-derived CDR1 and CDR2 are SGHNT and YYREEE (reference sequence). CDR3 bases: TGTGCCAGCAGCGCACGGACAGGAACAAAACTGTTTTTT. This translates into CASSARTGTKLFF.

V and J are TRBV2 and TRBJ1-2, with D hard to call. Trimming took 7 bases from V and 4 from J, leaving 13 bases between them. CDR3 length: 13 residues. Germline V lookup: CDR1 SNHLY, CDR2 FYNNEI. The DNA of the CDR3 is TGTGCCAGCAATCTGGAACCGGGCTATGGCTACACCTTC. Translated, it gives CASNLEPGYGYTF.

The chain links TRBV27 to TRBJ1-2; tentatively, D is TRBD1 (5 bases). CDR1 is MNHEY, CDR2 SMNVEV, per germline (reference sequence). Trimming shortened V by 5 bases and J by 8 bases, and 12 bases separated the two germline ends. The CDR3 length is 12 residues. CDR3 loop: CASSRGTGGYTF. The CDR3 DNA sequence: TGTGCCAGCAGTAGAGGCACAGGAGGCTACACCTTC.

The chain uses TRBV19 and TRBJ2-3, with D perhaps matching TRBD2 (5 bases). The CDR3 length is 11 residues. The V gene lost 3 bases and the J gene lost 9 bases, with 7 bases spanning the gap. Germline-derived CDR1 and CDR2 are LNHDA and SQIVND (reference sequence). CDR3 bases: TGTGCCAGTAGTATCCGGGAAACGCAGTATTTT. Translation: CASSIRETQYF.

J is TRBJ1-4 and V is TRBV6-5; TRBD1 matches 8 bases. Germline trimming cut 2 bases from V and 3 bases from J; bases unmatched to any gene: 5. The CDR3 totals 16 residues. Germline values: CDR1 MNHEY, CDR2 SVGAGI. CDR3: CASSYGATGANEKLFF. Written as DNA, the CDR3 is TGTGCCAGCAGTTACGGGGCGACAGGGGCTAATGAAAAACTGTTTTTT.

V gene TRBV9 combines with J gene TRBJ1-1, with D possibly TRBD1 on 5 matching bases. The CDR3 loop spans 14 amino acids. Trimming took off 0 bases at V and 5 bases at J, with 11 bases between the two ends. Germline CDR1 SGDLS, CDR2 YYNGEE. In DNA, the CDR3 is TGTGCCAGCAGCGTAGACGCAGGGAGGACTGAAGCTTTCTTT. Translating gives CASSVDAGRTEAFF.

In this sample, this clone turned up many times. The V call is TRBV20-1, the J call TRBJ1-4, with D possibly being TRBD1 (5 bases). The CDR3 is made up of 13 amino acids. CDR1 DFQATT and CDR2 SNEGSKA come from the germline V gene (reference sequence). The ends were cut back, 3 bases at V and 7 bases at J, with 12 bases in the middle. The CDR3 region is CSASCRAGEKLFF. The CDR3 DNA follows: TGCAGTGCTAGTTGCAGGGCCGGTGAAAAACTGTTTTTT.

The chain has TRBV7-6 and TRBJ1-4, with D unresolved. Per the germline V gene, CDR1 is SGHVS and CDR2 is FNYEAQ. Trimming removed 2 bases at V and 2 bases at J, with 9 bases between. This CDR3 comprises 15 residues. The CDR3 DNA follows: TGTGCCAGCAGCTTATTAAGCGAGACTAATGAAAAACTGTTTTTT. This gives the protein CASSLLSETNEKLFF.

V is TRBV7-9 and J is TRBJ1-1; 8 nucleotides agree with TRBD1. The CDR3 length is 17 residues. From germline, CDR1 is SEHNR and CDR2 FQNEAQ (reference sequence). The ends lost 8 bases at V and 0 bases at J; junction bases unmatched: 14. CDR3 region: CASGLPGQDDMNTEAFF. The CDR3 region has the DNA TGTGCCAGCGGCCTCCCGGGACAGGACGACATGAACACTGAAGCTTTCTTT.

This clone appeared a few times. V and J are TRBV12-3 or TRBV12-4 and TRBJ1-4; D is undetermined. The V and J ends lost 7 bases and 5 bases respectively, with 8 bases between them. The CDR3 has 12 residues. The DNA for the CDR3 is TGTGCCAGCAACAGAGTAAATGAAAAACTGTTTTTT. Amino acid sequence: CASNRVNEKLFF.

This clone was seen a single time. This chain connects TRBV6-2 or TRBV6-3 to TRBJ1-1, with D unresolved. The CDR3 runs 15 residues. V was trimmed by 0 bases and J by 3 bases, leaving 11 bases between them. Germline values: CDR1 MNHEY, CDR2 SVGEGT. For the CDR3, the DNA is TGTGCCAGCAGTTACTCAGGAGGACGGGACACTGAAGCTTTCTTT. Translating it yields CASSYSGGRDTEAFF.

This chain links TRBV5-4 with TRBJ1-3, with no clear D. Trimming removed 0 bases from V and 8 bases from J, with 12 bases in between. The CDR3 runs to 14 residues. Germline V gives CDR1 SGHNT, CDR2 YYREEE (reference sequence). The CDR3 region has the DNA TGTGCCAGCAGCTTGGCGGGCCGGGAGGACACCATATATTTT. Translating it yields CASSLAGREDTIYF.

The rearrangement uses TRBV11-2 and TRBJ2-3, with D uncertain. The germline CDR1 and CDR2 sequences are SGHAT and FQNNGV. V shed 1 base and J shed 6 bases, with 17 bases lying between them. The CDR3 has 16 amino acids. CDR3 bases: TGTGCCAGCAGCTTAGCCCCGGGTGGTGTATCGGATACGCAGTATTTT. It translates to CASSLAPGGVSDTQYF.

V usage is TRBV7-8 and J usage is TRBJ1-2; D is perhaps TRBD1 (6 bases). Germline V CDR1 and CDR2: SGHVS, FQNEAQ. The CDR3 is 13 amino acids. With 4 bases removed from V and 5 bases from J, the gap between germline ends came to 11 bases. CDR3 loop: CASSSQGLYGYTF. The CDR3 DNA reads TGTGCCAGCAGCTCCCAGGGGTTGTATGGCTACACCTTC.

This sequence joins TRBV3-1 (or the pseudogene TRBV3-2) and TRBJ1-2; D is uncertain. In germline, CDR1 is LGHDT, CDR2 YNNKEL (reference sequence). There are 14 residues in the CDR3. The V end lost 2 bases, the J end lost 0 bases, and 7 bases lay between the germline ends. Here the CDR3 reads CASSQRTTNYGYTF. The DNA for the CDR3 is TGTGCCAGCAGCCAACGAACAACTAACTATGGCTACACCTTC.